The 19 T cell receptor beta chains below were found in one sample sequenced in a study of CD8+CD57+ T cells in acquired aplastic anemia. Whoever was chosen for sequencing had shown CD8+CD57+ cell expansion by flow cytometry. The study profiled TCR beta VDJ and CDR3 using genomic DNA as template. One entry per CDR3 protein results from TCRdb running MiXCR on the reads. Of roughly 500,000 distinct CDR3 sequences listed, about a third are singletons. The sample taken for sequencing was sorted CD4+, CD8+, or CD8+CD57+ T cells (not recorded which) from PBMCs. These receptors all come from a human donor with aplastic anemia.

This sequence joins TRBV15 and TRBJ1-5; no definite D call. CDR1 and CDR2 (germline): LNHNV, YYDKDF (reference sequence). The length of the CDR3 is 10 residues. Trimming took 10 bases from V and 8 from J, leaving 9 bases between them. DNA for the CDR3: TGTGCCAGCGGCCGGGAGCCCCAGCATTTT. Protein: CASGREPQHF.

This clonotype was detected many times. The J gene is TRBJ1-1, the V gene TRBV10-2; D remains unclear. V was shortened by 3 bases and J by 6 bases, with 14 bases between the two germline ends. The CDR3 sequence is 14 residues long. Germline CDR1 reads WSHSY; CDR2 reads SAAADI. The CDR3 loop reads CASSEIGRGSEAFF. Here the CDR3 DNA reads TGCGCCAGCAGTGAAATAGGCCGGGGATCTGAAGCTTTCTTT.

This rearrangement joins TRBV10-3 to TRBJ1-2; weak D call: TRBD1 (5 bases). Germline assignment: CDR1 ENHRY and CDR2 SYGVKD. The germline V and J ends were trimmed by 10 bases and 8 bases, with 23 bases remaining between them. The CDR3 consists of 14 residues. The CDR3 bases are TGTGCCAGCAGGCCCCAGGGTCGGGGTGAAGGCTACACCTTC. Translating gives CASRPQGRGEGYTF.

This clonotype was seen ten or more times. The gene calls are TRBV7-2 and TRBJ1-2; tentative D call: TRBD1 (5 bases). V shed 0 bases and J shed 4 bases, with 12 bases lying between them. Germline CDR1 reads SGHTA; CDR2 reads FQGNSA. The CDR3 has 15 residues. CDR3 sequence reads: CASSLALGRGYGYTF. In DNA form, the CDR3 reads TGTGCCAGCAGCTTAGCGCTGGGGCGCGGCTATGGCTACACCTTC.

This clonotype was counted only a few times. The chain links TRBV5-1 to TRBJ1-1; D call uncertain. Per the germline V gene, CDR1 is SGHRS and CDR2 is YFSETQ. The ends were cut back, 0 bases at V and 0 bases at J, with 6 bases in the middle. The CDR3 loop spans 14 amino acids. DNA of the CDR3: TGCGCCAGCAGCTTGGCCGACCTGAACACTGAAGCTTTCTTT. As protein: CASSLADLNTEAFF.

This clonotype was counted only a few times. This chain uses TRBV12-3 or TRBV12-4 with TRBJ1-3; weak D call: TRBD1 (6 bases). The CDR3 extends over 15 amino acids. Trimming shortened V by 6 bases and J by 3 bases, and 15 bases separated the two germline ends. The DNA for the CDR3 is TGTGCCAGCAGGGACAGCTTTTGGGGTGGAAACACCATATATTTT. Encoded protein: CASRDSFWGGNTIYF.

This clonotype has a count of ten or more. The chain joins TRBV19 to TRBJ2-1, with 7 bases that match TRBD2. Germline loops: CDR1 LNHDA, CDR2 SQIVND (reference sequence). This CDR3 has 14 amino acids. V dropped 7 bases and J dropped 9; count of bases not matched to a gene: 12. The CDR3 reads CASTQSTRELEQFF. The CDR3 nucleotides are TGTGCCAGTACCCAGTCTACGCGGGAGCTTGAGCAGTTCTTC.

The genes are TRBV25-1 and TRBJ1-2, with D uncertain. V was pared by 5 bases and J by 3 bases, with 13 bases between. Germline-derived CDR1 and CDR2 are MGHDK and SYGVNS. CDR3 size: 14 residues. The DNA of the CDR3 is TGTGCCAGCAGTTTATCGGTGGCACACTATGGCTACACCTTC. This encodes CASSLSVAHYGYTF.

This clonotype was seen repeatedly, ten times or more. V and J are TRBV2 and TRBJ1-1; 7 bases line up with TRBD1. V trimming: 6 bases; J trimming: 1 base; junction bases outside the gene matches: 5. CDR3 length: 14 residues. Germline V CDR1 and CDR2: SNHLY, FYNNEI. The CDR3 DNA reads as TGTGCCAGCAGGGAGGACAGGACGAACACTGAAGCTTTCTTT. This codes for CASREDRTNTEAFF.

This chain connects TRBV14 to TRBJ2-3; 9 bases fit TRBD1. This CDR3 spans 17 amino acids. Germline-derived CDR1 and CDR2 are SGHDN and FVKESK. The V gene end was trimmed by 1 base and the J gene end by 4 bases; junction bases not matched to a gene: 9. The chain's CDR3 is CASSQGLGGQGPDTQYF. The CDR3 DNA follows: TGTGCCAGCAGCCAAGGGTTGGGGGGACAGGGTCCAGATACGCAGTATTTT.

In nucleotides, the CDR3 is TGTGCCAGCAGCTTAGAGAGTGTATCGAAGACCCAGTACTTC. It codes for CASSLESVSKTQYF. This rearrangement joins TRBV7-2 to TRBJ2-5; D gene unclear. Germline V gives CDR1 SGHTA, CDR2 FQGNSA. This CDR3 has 14 amino acids. The germline V and J ends were trimmed by 1 base and 6 bases, with 12 bases remaining between them.

The J gene is TRBJ2-7, the V gene TRBV10-3, with a tentative D call TRBD1 (6 bases). The germline CDR1 and CDR2 sequences are ENHRY and SYGVKD. The CDR3 sequence is 15 residues long. Trimming left V 6 bases short and J 7 bases short, with 22 bases between. The CDR3: CAIRDRQEDFREQYF. In DNA, the CDR3 is TGTGCCATCAGGGACCGACAGGAGGACTTTCGGGAGCAGTACTTC.

The chain has TRBV20-1 and TRBJ1-2, with a weak D call TRBD1 (5 bases). V lost 1 base and J lost 2, with 8 bases in between. Germline assignment: CDR1 DFQATT and CDR2 SNEGSKA (reference sequence). The CDR3 contains 13 residues. The CDR3, as DNA: TGCAGTGCTAGAGTGGCAGGGAACTATGGCTACACCTTC. Its protein is CSARVAGNYGYTF.

This clonotype was counted only a few times. A read error may be the cause here, since a much bigger clone is one base away. The rearrangement links TRBV20-1 to TRBJ2-7; D call uncertain. The CDR3 covers 13 residues. The germline CDR1 and CDR2 sequences are DFQATT and SNEGSKA (reference sequence). Trimming left V 3 bases short and J 3 bases short, with 12 bases between. The CDR3 here is CSASLHIDYEQYF. CDR3 sequence (DNA): TGCAGTGCTAGCCTCCACATCGACTACGAGCAGTACTTC.

This chain links TRBV10-3 with TRBJ1-3; D is unresolved. Looked up from germline, CDR1 is ENHRY and CDR2 is SYGVKD. Trimming took 3 bases from V and 0 from J, leaving 9 bases between them. The CDR3 covers 15 residues. CDR3 nucleotide sequence: TGTGCCATCAGTGACGGTCTTCTCTCTGGAAACACCATATATTTT. This gives the protein CAISDGLLSGNTIYF.

This clonotype was recorded a few times. The V and J genes are TRBV4-2 and TRBJ2-7, with a weak D call TRBD2 (7 bases). Germline V gene data show CDR1 as LGHNA and CDR2 as YNFKEQ. The CDR3 is 15 residues long. Between the trimmed V and J ends, which lost 0 bases and 2 bases, there was a span of 11 bases. The CDR3 DNA reads as TGTGCCAGCAGCCAAGATGCGGGGGCCCCCTACGAGCAGTACTTC. Residues: CASSQDAGAPYEQYF.

This clonotype was recorded at least ten times. This sequence joins TRBV5-1 and TRBJ1-2, with D maybe TRBD1 (5 bases). V lost 2 bases to trimming and J lost 3 bases, with 11 bases between them. The CDR3 spans 14 residues. Germline assignment: CDR1 SGHRS and CDR2 YFSETQ. The CDR3 loop reads CASSFSQGDYGYTF. In DNA form, the CDR3 reads TGCGCCAGCAGCTTTAGTCAGGGCGACTATGGCTACACCTTC.

In this sample, this clonotype turned up many times. This chain uses TRBV9 with TRBJ2-7; unclear D gene. This CDR3 comprises 15 residues. V was trimmed by 0 bases and J by 0 bases, leaving 10 bases between them. The germline CDR1 and CDR2 sequences are SGDLS and YYNGEE. The CDR3 DNA follows: TGTGCCAGCAGCGTAGATGCAGAAGTCTCCTACGAGCAGTACTTC. Its protein product is CASSVDAEVSYEQYF.

This clonotype was seen only a few times. The chain has TRBV2 and TRBJ1-1, with no clear D. CDR1 is SNHLY and CDR2 is FYNNEI in the germline V gene. Between the trimmed V and J ends, which lost 0 bases and 0 bases, there was a span of 11 bases. This CDR3 comprises 16 residues. CDR3 region: CASSEATTRVNTEAFF. The CDR3 nucleotides are TGTGCCAGCAGTGAAGCAACTACTCGGGTGAACACTGAAGCTTTCTTT.